This record concerns one TCR beta chain sequence. Its target is unknown. cDNA synthesis used the whole RNA isolate, giving expressed TCRB sequences. Generated by immunoSEQ multiplex PCR, the TCRdb table keeps only in-frame clones and is missing some. The sample carries roughly 500,000 clones, roughly 11% recorded once. The data originate from a study of beta chain features in type 1 diabetes. Whole-study results and caveats: When VDJ junctions were examined, type 1 diabetes patients showed fewer insertions and more deletions. A greater similarity of naive, central memory and Treg TCRB repertoires was seen among patients than among healthy donors.

The authors obtained over 98% purity in all sorted populations. This receptor was identified in a woman aged 18-29 years in good health. The source material was naive CD4+ T cells from blood.

The DNA of the CDR3 is TGTGCCAGCAGCCTCAGGGCTCTAGGCTCTGGAAACACCATATATTTT. This gives the protein CASSLRALGSGNTIYF. The V call is TRBV9, the J call TRBJ1-3; perhaps TRBD1 as D (5 bases). Germline CDR1 SGDLS, CDR2 YYNGEE. V dropped 4 bases and J dropped 0 bases, with 14 bases sitting between them. This CDR3 has 16 amino acids.